One T cell receptor beta chain is described in this entry. This record comes from a study of blood T cell repertoires in COVID-19. Profiled with immunoSEQ multiplex PCR; TCRdb holds only in-frame clones, not every one. Among some 90,000 clones listed, 55% to 80% were seen once. The sequenced sample consisted of peripheral blood. The TCR sequence derives from a woman aged 55-69 years in a cohort sampled during active or convalescent COVID-19.

The CDR3 spells CASSSPGQARYEQYF. The CDR3 DNA reads as TGTGCCAGCAGCAGCCCGGGACAGGCGAGGTACGAGCAGTACTTC. The chain joins TRBV21-1 to TRBJ2-7; the table names TRBD1, a call not compared with the DNA. TRBV21-1 is a listed pseudogene. This CDR3 contains 15 residues.